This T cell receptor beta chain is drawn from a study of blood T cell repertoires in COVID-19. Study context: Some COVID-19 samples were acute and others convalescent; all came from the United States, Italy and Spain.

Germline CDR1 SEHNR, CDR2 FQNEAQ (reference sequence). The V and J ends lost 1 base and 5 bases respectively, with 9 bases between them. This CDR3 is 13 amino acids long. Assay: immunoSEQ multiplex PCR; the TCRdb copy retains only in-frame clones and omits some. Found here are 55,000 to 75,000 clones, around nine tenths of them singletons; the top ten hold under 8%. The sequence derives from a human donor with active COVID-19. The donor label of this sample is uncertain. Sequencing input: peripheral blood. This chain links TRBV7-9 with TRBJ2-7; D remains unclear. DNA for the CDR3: TGTGCCAGCAGCTTAGGAAGAAGCGACGAGCAGTACTTC. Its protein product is CASSLGRSDEQYF.